This T cell receptor beta chain appears in the sequencing data of a study of OX40 agonist ivuxolimab in advanced cancers. Study background: Patients in dose escalation had liver, melanoma, kidney or head and neck cancers.

This CDR3 is 15 amino acids long. V shed 5 bases, J shed 0 bases, and the junction held 0 bases outside the gene matches. CDR1 is SGHTA, CDR2 FQGNSA, per germline. Sequencing was performed with immunoSEQ multiplex PCR; in TCRdb, only in-frame clones are kept and a portion is missing. This table holds tens of thousands of clones, almost 90% found once. On this clone: The antigen remains unidentified.

Drawing of blood for sampling happened at baseline, at cycle 4 day 1, and at cycle 7 day 1. Notes on the study in general: Clonal expansion was seen in CD4+ and CD8+ blood T cells by week 6 at 0.1 to 3.0 mg/kg.

This receptor was obtained from an adult with an advanced solid tumor such as melanoma, head and neck, liver or kidney cancer. Sequencing used CD4+ or CD8+ T cells sorted from blood, obtained in a trial of the OX40 agonist ivuxolimab. The chain combines TRBV7-2 with TRBJ2-1; TRBD2 aligns across 11 bases. The CDR3 loop reads CASSGLAGSYNEQFF. The CDR3 DNA sequence: TGTGCCAGCAGCGGACTAGCGGGCTCCTACAATGAGCAGTTCTTC.